One sample yielded the 14 T cell receptor beta chains listed below, sequenced in a study of CD8+CD57+ T cells in acquired aplastic anemia. Profiling that covered TCR beta VDJ and CDR3 relied on genomic DNA as its template. Via MiXCR, TCRdb re-called the reads, giving one row per CDR3 protein. The sample has some 190,000 distinct CDR3 sequences; around 45% are singletons. The sequenced sample consisted of sorted CD4+, CD8+, or CD8+CD57+ T cells (not recorded which) from PBMCs. These receptor sequences come from a human donor in good health.

The rearrangement uses TRBV10-3 and TRBJ1-1; 7 bases fit TRBD1. Germline values: CDR1 ENHRY, CDR2 SYGVKD. After removal of 7 bases from V and 1 base from J, the junction contained 9 bases not matched to a gene. The CDR3 consists of 15 residues. CDR3 sequence reads: CAITRQGVENTEAFF. CDR3 in DNA: TGTGCCATCACCAGACAGGGCGTCGAGAACACTGAAGCTTTCTTT.

The genes are TRBV9 and TRBJ2-5; 15 bases agree with TRBD2. V was pared by 3 bases and J by 4 bases, with 7 bases of the junction left unmatched. This CDR3 spans 17 amino acids. CDR1 and CDR2 from the germline V gene are SGDLS and YYNGEE. CDR3 amino acids: CASSASVGLAGGETQYF. CDR3 DNA sequence: TGTGCCAGCAGCGCTTCCGTGGGACTAGCGGGAGGAGAGACCCAGTACTTC.

This clonotype was observed many times. V and J are TRBV20-1 and TRBJ1-4; the D is unclear. Germline loops: CDR1 DFQATT, CDR2 SNEGSKA (reference sequence). V shed 3 bases and J shed 5 bases, with 4 bases lying between them. The CDR3 length is 11 residues. As DNA, the CDR3 is TGCAGTGCTAGCAGGAATGAAAAACTGTTTTTT. Protein sequence: CSASRNEKLFF.

Of note for this clonotype: Since a much larger clone is just one base distant, this may be a read error. V is TRBV20-1 and J is TRBJ1-3; TRBD1 might be the D (5 bases). The CDR3 is 15 amino acids. Germline values: CDR1 DFQATT, CDR2 SNEGSKA (reference sequence). The CDR3 spells CSAAQQASGGTTIYF. In nucleotides, the CDR3 is TGCAGTGCTGCACAACAGGCTTCTGGGGGAACCACCATATATTTT.

This rearrangement joins TRBV2 to TRBJ1-2; D not certain. Deletions cut 9 bases from V and 3 bases from J, with 11 bases between. The CDR3 loop spans 12 amino acids. The V gene's germline CDR1 is SNHLY and CDR2 FYNNEI. The CDR3 DNA sequence: TGTGCCAGTCTGACGGTGGACTATGGCTACACCTTC. Its protein product is CASLTVDYGYTF.

Ten or more counts support this clonotype. V usage is TRBV5-6 and J usage is TRBJ1-6; D is uncertain. The length of the CDR3 is 15 residues. Trimming shortened V by 4 bases and J by 9 bases, and 17 bases separated the two germline ends. The germline CDR1 and CDR2 sequences are SGHDT and YYEEEE. CDR3 sequence: CASSGITALGSPLHF. The CDR3 coding sequence is TGTGCCAGCAGCGGTATTACGGCATTGGGTTCACCCCTCCACTTT.

This clonotype was recorded many times. The rearrangement uses TRBV7-9 and TRBJ2-5; TRBD1 matches 11 bases. The germline V gene encodes CDR1 SEHNR and CDR2 FQNEAQ (reference sequence). V lost 0 bases to trimming and J lost 4 bases; unmatched junction nucleotides: 4. This CDR3 is 16 amino acids long. CDR3 DNA: TGTGCCAGCAGCTTAGCAGGGGGACAGGGGGGAGAGACCCAGTACTTC. Amino acid sequence: CASSLAGGQGGETQYF.

This clonotype has a count of ten or more. V and J are TRBV5-4 and TRBJ2-1; maybe TRBD2 (5 bases). The CDR3 is made up of 12 amino acids. The germline CDR1 and CDR2 sequences are SGHNT and YYREEE (reference sequence). V lost 10 bases and J 3 bases, leaving 11 bases between the germline ends. CDR3 loop: CAGSRDYNEQFF. The DNA for the CDR3 is TGTGCCGGAAGCCGGGACTACAATGAGCAGTTCTTC.

V usage is TRBV29-1 and J usage is TRBJ1-2; tentative D call: TRBD1 (5 bases). This CDR3 is built from 13 residues. Per the germline V gene, CDR1 is SQVTM and CDR2 is ANQGSEA. V was clipped by 5 bases and J by 0 bases, with 10 bases between them. CDR3 coding DNA: TGCAGCGTTTTCGGGGGAGCTAACTATGGCTACACCTTC. Translating it yields CSVFGGANYGYTF.

This clonotype has only a few counts. The chain employs TRBV4-1 and TRBJ2-1; 13 nucleotides match TRBD2. The V gene's germline CDR1 is MGHRA and CDR2 YSYEKL. This CDR3 contains 16 residues. V lost 3 bases and J lost 8; bases outside the gene matches: 7. CDR3 DNA sequence: TGCGCCAGCAGCCACCCCGGGACTAGCGGGAAGGATGAGCAGTTCTTC. It is translated as CASSHPGTSGKDEQFF.

As to this clonotype: The junction differs from germline at one of its ends, possibly a read error. The J gene is TRBJ1-1, the V gene TRBV19; D is possibly TRBD1 (5 bases). Germline V gene data show CDR1 as LNHDA and CDR2 as SQIVND (reference sequence). This CDR3 is 14 amino acids long. The DNA of the CDR3 is TGTGCCAGTAGTATTGGACACAAGAACACTGAAGCTTCCTTT. It codes for CASSIGHKNTEASF.

The rearrangement joins TRBV20-1 to TRBJ1-1; 7 bases map to TRBD1. CDR1 and CDR2 from the germline V gene are DFQATT and SNEGSKA (reference sequence). The CDR3 spans 12 residues. With 5 bases clipped from V and 4 bases from J, the junction kept 4 bases outside the gene matches. CDR3: CSAGAGGTEAFF. CDR3 nucleotides: TGCAGTGCTGGGGCAGGGGGCACTGAAGCTTTCTTT.

This sequence joins TRBV2 and TRBJ1-1; D is unclear. V was pared by 7 bases and J by 3 bases, with 9 bases between. This CDR3 contains 12 residues. CDR1 and CDR2 (germline): SNHLY, FYNNEI. The DNA of the CDR3 is TGTGCCAGCAAAGCGGAGTACACTGAAGCTTTCTTT. This translates into CASKAEYTEAFF.

This clonotype was observed at least ten times. The V gene is TRBV5-1, the J gene TRBJ1-4; TRBD1 matches at 7 bases. The CDR3 sequence is 17 residues long. CDR1 and CDR2 (germline): SGHRS, YFSETQ. Trimming removed 3 bases from V and 4 bases from J; junction bases left unmatched: 12. The CDR3 nucleotides read TGCGCCAGCAGCTGGGGGACAGCAACGACCTTTAATGAAAAACTGTTTTTT. Amino acid sequence: CASSWGTATTFNEKLFF.